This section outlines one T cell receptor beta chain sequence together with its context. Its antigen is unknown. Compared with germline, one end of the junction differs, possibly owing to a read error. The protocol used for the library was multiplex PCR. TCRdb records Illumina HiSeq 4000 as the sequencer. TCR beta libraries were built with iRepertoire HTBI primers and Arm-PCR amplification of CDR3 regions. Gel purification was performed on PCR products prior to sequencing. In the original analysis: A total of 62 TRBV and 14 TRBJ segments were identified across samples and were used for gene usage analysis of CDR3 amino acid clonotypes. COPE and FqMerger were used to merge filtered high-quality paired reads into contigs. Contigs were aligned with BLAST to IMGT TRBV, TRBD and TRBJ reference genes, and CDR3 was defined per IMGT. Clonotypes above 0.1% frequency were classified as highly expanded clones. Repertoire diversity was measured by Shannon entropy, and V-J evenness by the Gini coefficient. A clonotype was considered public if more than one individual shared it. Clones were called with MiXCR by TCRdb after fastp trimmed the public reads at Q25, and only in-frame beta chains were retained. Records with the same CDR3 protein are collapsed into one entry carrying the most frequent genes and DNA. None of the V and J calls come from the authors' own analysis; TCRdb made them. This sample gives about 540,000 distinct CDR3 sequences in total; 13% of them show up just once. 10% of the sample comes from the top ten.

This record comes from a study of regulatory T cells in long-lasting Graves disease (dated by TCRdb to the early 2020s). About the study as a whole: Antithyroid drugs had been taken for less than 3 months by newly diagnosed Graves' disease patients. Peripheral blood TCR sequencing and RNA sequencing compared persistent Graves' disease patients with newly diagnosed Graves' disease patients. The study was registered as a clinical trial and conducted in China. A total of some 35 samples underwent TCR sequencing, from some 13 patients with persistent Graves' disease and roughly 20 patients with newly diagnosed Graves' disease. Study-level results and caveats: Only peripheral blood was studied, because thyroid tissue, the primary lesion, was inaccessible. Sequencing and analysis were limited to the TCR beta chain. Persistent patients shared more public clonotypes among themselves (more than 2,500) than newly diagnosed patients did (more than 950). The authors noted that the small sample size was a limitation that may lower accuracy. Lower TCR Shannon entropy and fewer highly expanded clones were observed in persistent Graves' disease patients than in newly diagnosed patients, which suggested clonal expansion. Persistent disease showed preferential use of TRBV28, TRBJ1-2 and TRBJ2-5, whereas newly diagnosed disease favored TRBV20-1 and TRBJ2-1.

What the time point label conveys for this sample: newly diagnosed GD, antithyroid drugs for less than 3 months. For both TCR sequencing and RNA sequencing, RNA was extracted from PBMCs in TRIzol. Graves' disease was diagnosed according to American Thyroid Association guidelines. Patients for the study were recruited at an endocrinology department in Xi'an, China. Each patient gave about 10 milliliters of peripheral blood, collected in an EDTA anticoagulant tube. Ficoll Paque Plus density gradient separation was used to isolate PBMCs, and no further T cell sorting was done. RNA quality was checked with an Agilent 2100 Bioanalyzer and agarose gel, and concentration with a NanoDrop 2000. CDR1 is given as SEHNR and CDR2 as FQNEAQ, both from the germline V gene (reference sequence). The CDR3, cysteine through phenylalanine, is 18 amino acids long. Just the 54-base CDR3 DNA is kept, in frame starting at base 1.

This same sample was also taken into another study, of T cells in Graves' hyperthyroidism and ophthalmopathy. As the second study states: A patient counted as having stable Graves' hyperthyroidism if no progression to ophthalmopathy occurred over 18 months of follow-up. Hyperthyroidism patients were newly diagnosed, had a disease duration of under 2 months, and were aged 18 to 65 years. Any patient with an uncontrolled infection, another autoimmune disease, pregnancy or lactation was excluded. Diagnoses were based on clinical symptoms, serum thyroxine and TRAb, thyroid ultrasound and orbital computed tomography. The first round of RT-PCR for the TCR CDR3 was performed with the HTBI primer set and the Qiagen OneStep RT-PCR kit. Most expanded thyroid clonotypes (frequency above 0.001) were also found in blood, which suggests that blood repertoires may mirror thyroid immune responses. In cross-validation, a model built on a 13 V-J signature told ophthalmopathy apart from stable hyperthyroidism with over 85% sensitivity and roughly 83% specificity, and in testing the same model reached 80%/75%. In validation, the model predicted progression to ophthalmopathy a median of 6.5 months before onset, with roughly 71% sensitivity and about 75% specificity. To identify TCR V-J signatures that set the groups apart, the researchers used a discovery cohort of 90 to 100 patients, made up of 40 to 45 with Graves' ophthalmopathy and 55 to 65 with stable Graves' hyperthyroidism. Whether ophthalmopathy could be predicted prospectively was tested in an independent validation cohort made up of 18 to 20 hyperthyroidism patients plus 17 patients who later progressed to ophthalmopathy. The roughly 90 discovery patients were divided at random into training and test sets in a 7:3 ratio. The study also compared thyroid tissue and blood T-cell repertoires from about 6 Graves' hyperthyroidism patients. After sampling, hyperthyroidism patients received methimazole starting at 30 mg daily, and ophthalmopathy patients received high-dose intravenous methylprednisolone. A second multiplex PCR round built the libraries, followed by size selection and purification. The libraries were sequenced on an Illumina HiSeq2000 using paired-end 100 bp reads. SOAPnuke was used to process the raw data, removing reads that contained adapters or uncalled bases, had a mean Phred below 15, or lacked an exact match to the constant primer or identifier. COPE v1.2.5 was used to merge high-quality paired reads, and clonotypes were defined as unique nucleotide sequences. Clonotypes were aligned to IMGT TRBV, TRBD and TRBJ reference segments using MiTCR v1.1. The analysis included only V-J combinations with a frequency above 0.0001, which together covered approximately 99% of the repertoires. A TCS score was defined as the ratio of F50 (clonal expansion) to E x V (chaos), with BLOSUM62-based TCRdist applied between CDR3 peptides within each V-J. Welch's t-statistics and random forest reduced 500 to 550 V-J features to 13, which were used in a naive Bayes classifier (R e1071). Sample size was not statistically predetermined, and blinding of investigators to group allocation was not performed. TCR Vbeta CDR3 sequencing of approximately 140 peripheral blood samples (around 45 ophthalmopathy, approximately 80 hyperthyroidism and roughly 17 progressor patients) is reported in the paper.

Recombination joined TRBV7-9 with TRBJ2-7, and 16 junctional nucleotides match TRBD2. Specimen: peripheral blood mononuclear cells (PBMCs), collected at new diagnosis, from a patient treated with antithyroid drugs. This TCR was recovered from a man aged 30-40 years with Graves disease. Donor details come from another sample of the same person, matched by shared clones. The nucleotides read TGTACCAGCAGCTTAGCCGCCGGGACTAGCGGGAGGGGCTACGAGCAGAACTTC. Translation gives CTSSLAAGTSGRGYEQNF.